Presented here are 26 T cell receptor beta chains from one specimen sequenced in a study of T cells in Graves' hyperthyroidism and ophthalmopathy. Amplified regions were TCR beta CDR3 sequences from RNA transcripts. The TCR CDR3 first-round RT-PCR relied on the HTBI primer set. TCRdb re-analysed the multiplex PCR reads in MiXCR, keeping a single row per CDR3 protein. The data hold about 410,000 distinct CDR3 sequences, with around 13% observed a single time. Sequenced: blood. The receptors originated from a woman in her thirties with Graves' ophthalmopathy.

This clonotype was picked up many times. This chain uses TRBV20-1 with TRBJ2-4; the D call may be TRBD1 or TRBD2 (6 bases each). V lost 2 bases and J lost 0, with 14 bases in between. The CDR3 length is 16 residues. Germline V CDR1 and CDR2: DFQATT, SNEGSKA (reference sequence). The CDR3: CSARSGGLIAKNIQYF. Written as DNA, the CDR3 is TGCAGTGCTAGAAGTGGGGGGCTGATAGCCAAAAACATTCAGTACTTC.

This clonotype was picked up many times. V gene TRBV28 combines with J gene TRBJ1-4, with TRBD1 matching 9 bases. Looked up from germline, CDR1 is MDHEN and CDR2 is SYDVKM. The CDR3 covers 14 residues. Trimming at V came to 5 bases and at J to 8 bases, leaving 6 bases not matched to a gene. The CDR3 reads CASSPRDRDEKLFF. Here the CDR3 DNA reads TGTGCCAGCAGTCCCCGGGACAGGGACGAAAAACTGTTTTTT.

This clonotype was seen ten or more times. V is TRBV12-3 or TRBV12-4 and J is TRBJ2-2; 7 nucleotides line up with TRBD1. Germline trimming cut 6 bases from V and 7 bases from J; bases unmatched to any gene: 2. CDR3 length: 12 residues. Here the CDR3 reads CASRTGVGELFF. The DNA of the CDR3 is TGTGCCAGCAGAACAGGGGTCGGGGAGCTGTTTTTT.

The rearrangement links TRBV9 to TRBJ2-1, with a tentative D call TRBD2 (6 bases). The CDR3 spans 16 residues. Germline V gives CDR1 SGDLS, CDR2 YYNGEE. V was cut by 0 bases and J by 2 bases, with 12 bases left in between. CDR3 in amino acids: CASSVEGRDPYNEQFF. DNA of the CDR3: TGTGCCAGCAGCGTAGAAGGGCGGGACCCCTACAATGAGCAGTTCTTC.

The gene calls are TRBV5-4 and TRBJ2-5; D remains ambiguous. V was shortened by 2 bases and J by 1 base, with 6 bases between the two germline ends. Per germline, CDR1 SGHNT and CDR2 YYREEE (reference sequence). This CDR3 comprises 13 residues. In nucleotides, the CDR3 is TGTGCCAGCAGCTTAGAGATCCAAGAGACCCAGTACTTC. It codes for CASSLEIQETQYF.

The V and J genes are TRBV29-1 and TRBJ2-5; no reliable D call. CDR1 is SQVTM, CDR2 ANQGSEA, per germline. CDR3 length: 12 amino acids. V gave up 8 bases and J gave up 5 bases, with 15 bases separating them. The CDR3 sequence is CSTYVGLETQYF. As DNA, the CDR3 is TGCAGCACGTACGTGGGGTTGGAGACCCAGTACTTC.

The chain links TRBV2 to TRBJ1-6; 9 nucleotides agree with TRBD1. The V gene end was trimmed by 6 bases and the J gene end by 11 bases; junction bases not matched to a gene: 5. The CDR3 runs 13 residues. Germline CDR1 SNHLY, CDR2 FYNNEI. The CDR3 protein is CASSGTGYTPLHF. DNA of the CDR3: TGTGCCAGCAGCGGGACAGGGTACACACCCCTCCACTTT.

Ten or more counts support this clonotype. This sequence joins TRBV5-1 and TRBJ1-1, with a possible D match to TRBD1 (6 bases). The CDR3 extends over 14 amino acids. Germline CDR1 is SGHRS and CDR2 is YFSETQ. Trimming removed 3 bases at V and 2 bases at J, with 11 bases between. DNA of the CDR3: TGCGCCAGCAGCTCGACAGGCAGAAACACTGAAGCTTTCTTT. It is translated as CASSSTGRNTEAFF.

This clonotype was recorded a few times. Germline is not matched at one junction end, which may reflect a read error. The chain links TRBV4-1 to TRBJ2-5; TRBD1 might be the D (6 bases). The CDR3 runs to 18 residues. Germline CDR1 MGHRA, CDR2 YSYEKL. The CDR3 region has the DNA TGCGCCAGCAGCCAACCCAAGGACAGCATTTGGTACCAAGAGACCCGGTACTTC. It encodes CASSQPKDSIWYQETRYF.

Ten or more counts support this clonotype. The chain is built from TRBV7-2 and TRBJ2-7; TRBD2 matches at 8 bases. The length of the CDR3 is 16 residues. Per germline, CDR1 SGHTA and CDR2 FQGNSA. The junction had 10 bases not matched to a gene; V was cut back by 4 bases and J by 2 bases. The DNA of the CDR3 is TGTGCCAGCAGCTGGGGTGGAGCGGGGGAGGCCTACGAGCAGTACTTC. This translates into CASSWGGAGEAYEQYF.

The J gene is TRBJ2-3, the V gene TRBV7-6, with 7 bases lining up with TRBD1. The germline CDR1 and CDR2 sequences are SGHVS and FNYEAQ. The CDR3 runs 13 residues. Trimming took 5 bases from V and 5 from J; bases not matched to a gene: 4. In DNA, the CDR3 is TGTGCCAGCAGCACAGGGGACGTAGATACGCAGTATTTT. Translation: CASSTGDVDTQYF.

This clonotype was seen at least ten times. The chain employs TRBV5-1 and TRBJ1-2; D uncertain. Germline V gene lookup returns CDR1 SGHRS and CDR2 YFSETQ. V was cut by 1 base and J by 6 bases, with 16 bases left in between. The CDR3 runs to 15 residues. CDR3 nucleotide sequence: TGCGCCAGCAGCTTGTTATCGACCGCCTATGATGGCTACACCTTC. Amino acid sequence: CASSLLSTAYDGYTF.

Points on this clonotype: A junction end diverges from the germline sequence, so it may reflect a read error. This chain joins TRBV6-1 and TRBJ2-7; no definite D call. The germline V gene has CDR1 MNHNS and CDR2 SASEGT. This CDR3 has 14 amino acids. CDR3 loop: CASKETILSGEQYF. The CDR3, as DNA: TGCGCCAGCAAGGAGACCATACTTTCTGGCGAGCAGTACTTC.

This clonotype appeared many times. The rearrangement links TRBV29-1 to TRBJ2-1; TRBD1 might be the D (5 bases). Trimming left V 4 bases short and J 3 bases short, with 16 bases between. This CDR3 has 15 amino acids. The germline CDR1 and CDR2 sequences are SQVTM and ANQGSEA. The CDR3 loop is CSVVLGQGDYNEQFF. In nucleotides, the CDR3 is TGCAGCGTTGTACTCGGGCAGGGCGACTACAATGAGCAGTTCTTC.

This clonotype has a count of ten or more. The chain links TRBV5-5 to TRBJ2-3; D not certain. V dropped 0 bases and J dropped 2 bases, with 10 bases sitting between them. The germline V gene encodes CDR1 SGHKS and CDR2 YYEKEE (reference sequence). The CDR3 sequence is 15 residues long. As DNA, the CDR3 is TGTGCCAGCAGCTTGGACTGGAGCTCCACAGATACGCAGTATTTT. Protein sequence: CASSLDWSSTDTQYF.

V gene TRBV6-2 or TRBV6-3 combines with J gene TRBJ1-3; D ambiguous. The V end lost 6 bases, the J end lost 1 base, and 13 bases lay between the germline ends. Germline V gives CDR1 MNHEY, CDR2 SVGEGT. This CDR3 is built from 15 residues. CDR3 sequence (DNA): TGTGCCAGCAGGTGGACTGAGACATCTGGAAACACCATATATTTT. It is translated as CASRWTETSGNTIYF.

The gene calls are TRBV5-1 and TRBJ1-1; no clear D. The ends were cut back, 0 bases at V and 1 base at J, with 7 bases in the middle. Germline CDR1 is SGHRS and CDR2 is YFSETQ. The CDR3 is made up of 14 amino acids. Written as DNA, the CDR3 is TGCGCCAGCAGCTTGGGGATCAGGAACACTGAAGCTTTCTTT. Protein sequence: CASSLGIRNTEAFF.

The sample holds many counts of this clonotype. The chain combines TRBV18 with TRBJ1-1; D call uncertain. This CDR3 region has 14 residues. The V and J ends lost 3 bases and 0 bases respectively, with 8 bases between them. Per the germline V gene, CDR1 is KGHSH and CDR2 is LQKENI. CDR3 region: CASSPNDMNTEAFF. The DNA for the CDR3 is TGTGCCAGCTCACCGAACGACATGAACACTGAAGCTTTCTTT.

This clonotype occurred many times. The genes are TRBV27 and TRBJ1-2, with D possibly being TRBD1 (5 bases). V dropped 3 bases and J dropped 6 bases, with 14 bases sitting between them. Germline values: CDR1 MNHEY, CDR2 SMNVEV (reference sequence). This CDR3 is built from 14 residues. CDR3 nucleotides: TGTGCCAGCAGTTTTCGAGACTTAGGGGATGGCTACACCTTC. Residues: CASSFRDLGDGYTF.

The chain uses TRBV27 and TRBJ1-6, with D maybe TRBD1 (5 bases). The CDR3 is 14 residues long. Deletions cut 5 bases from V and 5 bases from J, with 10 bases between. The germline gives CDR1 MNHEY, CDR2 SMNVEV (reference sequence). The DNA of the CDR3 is TGTGCCAGCAGTCGCGGGACGGATAATTCACCCCTCCACTTT. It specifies CASSRGTDNSPLHF.

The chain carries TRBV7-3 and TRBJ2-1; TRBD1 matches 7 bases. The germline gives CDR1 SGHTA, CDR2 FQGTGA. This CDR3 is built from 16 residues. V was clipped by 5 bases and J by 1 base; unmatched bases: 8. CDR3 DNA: TGTGCCAGCAGCCAAATGACAGGGCCATCCTACAATGAGCAGTTCTTC. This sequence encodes CASSQMTGPSYNEQFF.

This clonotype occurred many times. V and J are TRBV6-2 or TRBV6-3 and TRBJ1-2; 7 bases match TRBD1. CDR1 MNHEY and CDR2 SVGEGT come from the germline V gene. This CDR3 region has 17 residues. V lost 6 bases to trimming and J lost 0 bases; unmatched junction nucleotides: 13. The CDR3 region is CASRNKPGQKTNYGYTF. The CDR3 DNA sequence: TGTGCCAGCAGAAATAAACCGGGACAGAAGACTAACTATGGCTACACCTTC.

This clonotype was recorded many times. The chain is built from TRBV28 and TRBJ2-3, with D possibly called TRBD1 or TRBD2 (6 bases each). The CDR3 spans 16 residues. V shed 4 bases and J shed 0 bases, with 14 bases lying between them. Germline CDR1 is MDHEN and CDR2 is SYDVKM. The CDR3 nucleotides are TGTGCCAGCAGTTCGGGGGCCGGGGCGAGCACAGATACGCAGTATTTT. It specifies CASSSGAGASTDTQYF.

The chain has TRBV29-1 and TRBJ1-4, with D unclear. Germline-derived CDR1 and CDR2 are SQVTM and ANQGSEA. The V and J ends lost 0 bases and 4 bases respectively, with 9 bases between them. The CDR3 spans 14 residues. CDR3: CSVEEGSGNEKLFF. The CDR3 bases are TGCAGCGTTGAAGAGGGGTCGGGTAATGAAAAACTGTTTTTT. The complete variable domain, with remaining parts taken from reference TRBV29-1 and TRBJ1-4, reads SAVISQKPSRDICQRGTSLTIQCQVDSQVTMMFWYRQQPGQSLTLIATANQGSEATYESGFVIDKFPISRPNLTFSTLTVSNMSPEDSSIYLCSVEEGSGNEKLFFGSGTQLSVL.

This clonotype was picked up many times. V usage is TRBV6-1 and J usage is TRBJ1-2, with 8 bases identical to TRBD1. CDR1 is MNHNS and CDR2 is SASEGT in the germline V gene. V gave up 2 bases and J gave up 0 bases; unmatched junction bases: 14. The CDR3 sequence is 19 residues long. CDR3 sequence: CASSEKGTGERRANYGYTF. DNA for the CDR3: TGTGCCAGCAGTGAAAAAGGGACAGGAGAACGACGAGCTAACTATGGCTACACCTTC.

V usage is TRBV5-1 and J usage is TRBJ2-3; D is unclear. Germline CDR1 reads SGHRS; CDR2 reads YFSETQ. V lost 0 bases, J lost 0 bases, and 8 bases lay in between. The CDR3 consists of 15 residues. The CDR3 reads CASSLGHTSTDTQYF. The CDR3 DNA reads TGCGCCAGCAGCTTGGGACACACCAGCACAGATACGCAGTATTTT.